A selection of T cell receptor beta chains follows, all from one sample in a study of T cell repertoires in cytomegalovirus infection. Each CDR3 protein is one row after TCRdb ran MiXCR on the reads. Among about a million distinct CDR3 sequences, less than 35% were seen once, and the ten largest hold 11% to 15%. The antigens for these receptors are not known. The sample here was cultured CD8+ T cells from PBMCs, taken from culture after CMV antigen stimulation. The receptors were gathered from a human donor in good health (CMV status not recorded). Some clones in this sample may be carry-over from other donors' samples. The CDR3 runs from the conserved cysteine through the conserved F or W. The order of the fields is D gene, J gene, V gene, clone size, CDR3 DNA, CDR3 protein. A D gene is named only where the DNA matches it firmly. Rows give clone size only sometimes, using once, few, many, or a class for an expanded clone.

D gene: TRBD2; J gene: TRBJ2-5; V gene: TRBV7-6; clone size: few; CDR3 DNA: TGTGCCAGCAGCTTAGTTCGGCCTAGCGGGGGAGTCCTCAGGGAGACCCAGTACTTC; CDR3 protein: CASSLVRPSGGVLRETQYF
D gene: TRBD2; J gene: TRBJ2-3; V gene: TRBV7-3; clone size: few; CDR3 DNA: TGTGCCAGCAGCTTAGGTACCGGGACTAGCCGAACAGATACGCAGTATTTT; CDR3 protein: CASSLGTGTSRTDTQYF
D gene: TRBD1; J gene: TRBJ1-1; V gene: TRBV12-3/TRBV12-4; clone size: many; CDR3 DNA: TGTGCCAGCAGTCGTCGACAGGGACTGAACACTGAAGCTTTCTTT; CDR3 protein: CASSRRQGLNTEAFF
D gene: TRBD2; J gene: TRBJ2-2; V gene: TRBV7-9; clone size: few; CDR3 DNA: TGTGCCAGCAGCCCAAGACTAGCGGGGGTTGACACCGGGGAGCTGTTTTTT; CDR3 protein: CASSPRLAGVDTGELFF
D gene: TRBD1; J gene: TRBJ1-5; V gene: TRBV10-2; clone size: NA; CDR3 DNA: TGCGCCAGCAGTAAATCAGGGGGCTATCAGCCCCAGCATTTT; CDR3 protein: CASSKSGGYQPQHF
D gene: NA; J gene: TRBJ1-4; V gene: TRBV7-8; clone size: once; CDR3 DNA: TGTGCCAGCAGCTTAATCGATGAAAAACTGTTTTTT; CDR3 protein: CASSLIDEKLFF
D gene: NA; J gene: TRBJ1-1; V gene: TRBV7-8; clone size: few; CDR3 DNA: TGTGCCAGCAGCTTCCAAGGAAGGGGCACTGAAGCTTTCTTT; CDR3 protein: CASSFQGRGTEAFF
D gene: TRBD1; J gene: TRBJ2-7; V gene: TRBV2; clone size: few; CDR3 DNA: TGTGCCAGCAGTGCCCGAAGGGACAGGCTGATCTACGAGCAGTACTTC; CDR3 protein: CASSARRDRLIYEQYF
D gene: NA; J gene: TRBJ1-4; V gene: TRBV6-1; clone size: many; CDR3 DNA: TGTGCCAGCAGTGAAGAAGCGAGGGGGGATGAAAAACTGTTTTTT; CDR3 protein: CASSEEARGDEKLFF
D gene: TRBD1; J gene: TRBJ1-1; V gene: TRBV7-9; clone size: few; CDR3 DNA: TGTGCCAGCAGCTCCCCGGACAGGCTGAACACTGAAGCTTTCTTT; CDR3 protein: CASSSPDRLNTEAFF
D gene: NA; J gene: TRBJ1-2; V gene: TRBV27; clone size: NA; CDR3 DNA: TGTGCCAGCTACCCGGGGGGGACGGGGCACTTCTATGGCTACACCTTC; CDR3 protein: CASYPGGTGHFYGYTF
D gene: TRBD2; J gene: TRBJ2-3; V gene: TRBV4-1; clone size: many; CDR3 DNA: TGCGCCAGCAGCCAAGTTGGGGGGGCAGATACGCAGTATTTT; CDR3 protein: CASSQVGGADTQYF
D gene: NA; J gene: TRBJ1-1; V gene: TRBV6-5; clone size: few; CDR3 DNA: TGTGCCAGCAGTTACGGCAGGGTAACTGAAGCTTTCTTT; CDR3 protein: CASSYGRVTEAFF
D gene: NA; J gene: TRBJ1-1; V gene: TRBV2; clone size: NA; CDR3 DNA: TGTGCCAGCGGGTCCGGAGAGAAAAACACTGAAGCTTTCTTT; CDR3 protein: CASGSGEKNTEAFF
D gene: TRBD2; J gene: TRBJ2-3; V gene: TRBV28; clone size: few; CDR3 DNA: TGTGCCAGCAGTCAAAAGCGGGGGCGGGACACAGATACGCAGTATTTT; CDR3 protein: CASSQKRGRDTDTQYF
D gene: TRBD1; J gene: TRBJ1-1; V gene: TRBV19; clone size: few; CDR3 DNA: TGTGCCAGTACCCCAAGACAGGGGCATCTGAAGAACACTGAAGCTTTCTTT; CDR3 protein: CASTPRQGHLKNTEAFF
D gene: TRBD1; J gene: TRBJ1-5; V gene: TRBV7-8; clone size: NA; CDR3 DNA: TGTGCCAGCAGCTTAGGCAGGGGGCGGGGACAGCCCCAGCATTTT; CDR3 protein: CASSLGRGRGQPQHF
D gene: NA; J gene: TRBJ1-6; V gene: TRBV10-3; clone size: NA; CDR3 DNA: TGTGCCATCAGTGTCCGGGACATAGATACGAATTCACCCCTCCACTTT; CDR3 protein: CAISVRDIDTNSPLHF
D gene: NA; J gene: TRBJ1-5; V gene: TRBV6-2/TRBV6-3; clone size: NA; CDR3 DNA: TGTGCCAGCAGTTACTCGTCGCCCGAGGCAGGGACGTATAGCAATCAGCCCCAGCATTTT; CDR3 protein: CASSYSSPEAGTYSNQPQHF
D gene: NA; J gene: TRBJ2-3; V gene: TRBV27; clone size: NA; CDR3 DNA: TGTGCCAGCAGTTTATCAGGTTCCGTGCTCACAGATACGCAGTATTTT; CDR3 protein: CASSLSGSVLTDTQYF
D gene: NA; J gene: TRBJ1-2; V gene: TRBV10-3; clone size: NA; CDR3 DNA: TGTGCCATCAGAGAGGGGGTCGAGGCTAACTATGGCTACACCTTC; CDR3 protein: CAIREGVEANYGYTF
D gene: TRBD2; J gene: TRBJ2-1; V gene: TRBV27; clone size: few; CDR3 DNA: TGTGCCAGCAGTTTAGGGGAACTAGCGGGGGTGGGTGAGCAGTTCTTC; CDR3 protein: CASSLGELAGVGEQFF
D gene: NA; J gene: TRBJ2-1; V gene: TRBV6-5; clone size: NA; CDR3 DNA: TGTGCCAGCAGTTACGAGACACCCTACAATGAGCAGTTCTTC; CDR3 protein: CASSYETPYNEQFF
D gene: NA; J gene: TRBJ2-2; V gene: TRBV10-2; clone size: NA; CDR3 DNA: TGCGCCAGCAGTGGGATCCGGGACACCCGAGTCGGGGAGCTGTTTTTT; CDR3 protein: CASSGIRDTRVGELFF
D gene: TRBD1; J gene: TRBJ1-1; V gene: TRBV5-6; clone size: few; CDR3 DNA: TGTGCCAGCAGCTCGAAGAGATGGGACAGGGGCACTGAAGCTTTCTTT; CDR3 protein: CASSSKRWDRGTEAFF
D gene: TRBD2; J gene: TRBJ2-3; V gene: TRBV27; clone size: NA; CDR3 DNA: TGTGCCAGCAGTCCCTCGGCGGGGGAGCTCACAGATACGCAGTATTTT; CDR3 protein: CASSPSAGELTDTQYF
D gene: NA; J gene: TRBJ2-1; V gene: TRBV7-7; clone size: few; CDR3 DNA: TGTGCTAGCAGCTTATTAAGAGTACCGAGCTCCTACAATGAGCAGTTCTTC; CDR3 protein: CASSLLRVPSSYNEQFF
D gene: NA; J gene: TRBJ1-5; V gene: TRBV5-6; clone size: NA; CDR3 DNA: TGTGCCAGCAGCTTCTCGAGTAGGGGCAATCAGCCCCAGCATTTT; CDR3 protein: CASSFSSRGNQPQHF
D gene: TRBD1; J gene: TRBJ2-3; V gene: TRBV2; clone size: NA; CDR3 DNA: TGTGCCACGACAGGGGCTAGCACAGATACGCAGTATTTT; CDR3 protein: CATTGASTDTQYF
D gene: NA; J gene: TRBJ2-1; V gene: TRBV27; clone size: NA; CDR3 DNA: TGTGCCAGCAGTGGTCAAGGGCTAGACAGCTACAATGAGCAGTTCTTC; CDR3 protein: CASSGQGLDSYNEQFF
D gene: TRBD1; J gene: TRBJ1-6; V gene: TRBV29-1; clone size: NA; CDR3 DNA: TGCAGCGTAAAACAGGGGGTCACCGATTCACCCCTCCACTTT; CDR3 protein: CSVKQGVTDSPLHF
D gene: TRBD1; J gene: TRBJ2-5; V gene: TRBV9; clone size: few; CDR3 DNA: TGTGCCAGCAGCTCTAGTCCCGGGGACAGGGGGCGCGAAGAGACCCAGTACTTC; CDR3 protein: CASSSSPGDRGREETQYF
D gene: TRBD1; J gene: TRBJ1-4; V gene: TRBV7-6; clone size: many; CDR3 DNA: TGTGCCAGCAGCTTAGCGGCGACAGGGGGAGGGAAACTGTTTTTT; CDR3 protein: CASSLAATGGGKLFF
D gene: NA; J gene: TRBJ1-2; V gene: TRBV20-1; clone size: NA; CDR3 DNA: TGCAGTGGGACAGACTATGGCTACACCTTC; CDR3 protein: CSGTDYGYTF
D gene: NA; J gene: TRBJ2-2; V gene: TRBV7-6; clone size: few; CDR3 DNA: TGTGCCAGCAGCCCCCAACAGGGTGCGAACACCGGGGAGCTGTTTTTT; CDR3 protein: CASSPQQGANTGELFF
D gene: NA; J gene: TRBJ1-6; V gene: TRBV7-8; clone size: NA; CDR3 DNA: TGTGCCAGCAGCTCGGCCAGCTCCTATAATTCACCCCTCCACTTT; CDR3 protein: CASSSASSYNSPLHF
D gene: NA; J gene: TRBJ2-3; V gene: TRBV15; clone size: NA; CDR3 DNA: TGTGCCACACGTGGCAGTTTCACAGATACGCAGTATTTT; CDR3 protein: CATRGSFTDTQYF
D gene: TRBD1; J gene: TRBJ1-1; V gene: TRBV7-9; clone size: few; CDR3 DNA: TGTGCCAGCAGCTTAACAGGGGGAACAACTGAAGCTTTCTTT; CDR3 protein: CASSLTGGTTEAFF
D gene: TRBD2; J gene: TRBJ2-1; V gene: TRBV7-9; clone size: few; CDR3 DNA: TGTGCCAGCAGCTCCCCCGTTTGGCGGGGGGACAATGAGCAGTTCTTC; CDR3 protein: CASSSPVWRGDNEQFF
D gene: NA; J gene: TRBJ2-7; V gene: TRBV29-1; clone size: few; CDR3 DNA: TGCAGCGTTGCAGCCGGGTCCTACGAGCAGTACTTC; CDR3 protein: CSVAAGSYEQYF
D gene: NA; J gene: TRBJ1-2; V gene: TRBV10-3; clone size: few; CDR3 DNA: TGTGCCATCCGGACAGATCATGGCTACACCTTC; CDR3 protein: CAIRTDHGYTF
D gene: TRBD1; J gene: TRBJ1-1; V gene: TRBV7-6; clone size: many; CDR3 DNA: TGTGCCAGCAGCGGACGACAGGGTTCGAACACTGAAGCTTTCTTT; CDR3 protein: CASSGRQGSNTEAFF
D gene: TRBD1; J gene: TRBJ2-7; V gene: TRBV7-6; clone size: NA; CDR3 DNA: TGTGCCAGCAGTCGACAGGGGGAACGGGACGAGCAGTACTTC; CDR3 protein: CASSRQGERDEQYF
D gene: NA; J gene: TRBJ1-3; V gene: TRBV2; clone size: few; CDR3 DNA: TGTGCCAGCGAAGAGGTTGCAAACACCATATATTTT; CDR3 protein: CASEEVANTIYF
D gene: NA; J gene: TRBJ1-4; V gene: TRBV4-2; clone size: NA; CDR3 DNA: TGTGCCAGCAGCCAGGCCCCAAAGGCTAATGAAAAACTGTTTTTT; CDR3 protein: CASSQAPKANEKLFF
D gene: NA; J gene: TRBJ1-2; V gene: TRBV9; clone size: once; CDR3 DNA: TGTGCCAGCAGCACCCGGACAGAGCACTATGGCTACACCTTC; CDR3 protein: CASSTRTEHYGYTF
D gene: NA; J gene: TRBJ2-7; V gene: TRBV7-9; clone size: many; CDR3 DNA: TGTGCCAGCAGCTTAGACAACTACGAGCAGTACTTC; CDR3 protein: CASSLDNYEQYF
D gene: NA; J gene: TRBJ2-1; V gene: TRBV19; clone size: few; CDR3 DNA: TGTGCCAGTAGTCTCCGGGGGGCCAACAATGAGCAGTTCTTC; CDR3 protein: CASSLRGANNEQFF
D gene: NA; J gene: TRBJ1-5; V gene: TRBV27; clone size: NA; CDR3 DNA: TGTGCCAGCTCCGATTCCTTAGGAGGCTTTGGGAAGCCCCAGCATTTT; CDR3 protein: CASSDSLGGFGKPQHF
D gene: NA; J gene: TRBJ1-4; V gene: TRBV7-9; clone size: many; CDR3 DNA: TGTGCCAGCAGCTTAGACCAGGGCGGTCCGGCCGAAAAACTGTTTTTT; CDR3 protein: CASSLDQGGPAEKLFF
D gene: NA; J gene: TRBJ1-4; V gene: TRBV4-3; clone size: NA; CDR3 DNA: TGCGCCAGCAGCCAAGAGACAGGAGCCCTTGAAAAACTGTTTTTT; CDR3 protein: CASSQETGALEKLFF
D gene: TRBD1; J gene: TRBJ1-2; V gene: TRBV15; clone size: NA; CDR3 DNA: TGTGCCACCAGCAGAGATAGGACAGGGGGCAACTATGGCTACACCTTC; CDR3 protein: CATSRDRTGGNYGYTF
D gene: TRBD1; J gene: TRBJ2-3; V gene: TRBV7-4; clone size: once; CDR3 DNA: TGTGCCAGCAGCTTCGGACAGGTCCCCTGGGATACGCAGTATTTT; CDR3 protein: CASSFGQVPWDTQYF
D gene: TRBD1; J gene: TRBJ2-1; V gene: TRBV27; clone size: few; CDR3 DNA: TGTGCCAGCAATTACGGGACAGGGTGGGATGAGCAGTTCTTC; CDR3 protein: CASNYGTGWDEQFF
D gene: TRBD2; J gene: TRBJ2-5; V gene: TRBV12-3/TRBV12-4; clone size: NA; CDR3 DNA: TGTGCCAGCAGCGTTTCCGGGACTAGCTCTCCCGGGGGCGAGACCCAGTACTTC; CDR3 protein: CASSVSGTSSPGGETQYF
D gene: NA; J gene: TRBJ1-5; V gene: TRBV7-9; clone size: NA; CDR3 DNA: TGTGCCAGCAGCTCGACCCGGGAGAGGAGCAATCAGCCCCAGCATTTT; CDR3 protein: CASSSTRERSNQPQHF
D gene: TRBD2; J gene: TRBJ2-7; V gene: TRBV12-5; clone size: NA; CDR3 DNA: TGTGCTAGTGGTTTGGTAACGGGGGGCTCCTACGAGCAGTACTTC; CDR3 protein: CASGLVTGGSYEQYF
D gene: TRBD1; J gene: TRBJ2-1; V gene: TRBV19; clone size: NA; CDR3 DNA: TGTGCCAGTAGTATAGAGGGGACAGGTCAGTTCTTC; CDR3 protein: CASSIEGTGQFF
D gene: NA; J gene: TRBJ1-3; V gene: TRBV29-1; clone size: few; CDR3 DNA: TGCAGCGTCCTGGTGGGGTCTGGAAACACCATATATTTT; CDR3 protein: CSVLVGSGNTIYF